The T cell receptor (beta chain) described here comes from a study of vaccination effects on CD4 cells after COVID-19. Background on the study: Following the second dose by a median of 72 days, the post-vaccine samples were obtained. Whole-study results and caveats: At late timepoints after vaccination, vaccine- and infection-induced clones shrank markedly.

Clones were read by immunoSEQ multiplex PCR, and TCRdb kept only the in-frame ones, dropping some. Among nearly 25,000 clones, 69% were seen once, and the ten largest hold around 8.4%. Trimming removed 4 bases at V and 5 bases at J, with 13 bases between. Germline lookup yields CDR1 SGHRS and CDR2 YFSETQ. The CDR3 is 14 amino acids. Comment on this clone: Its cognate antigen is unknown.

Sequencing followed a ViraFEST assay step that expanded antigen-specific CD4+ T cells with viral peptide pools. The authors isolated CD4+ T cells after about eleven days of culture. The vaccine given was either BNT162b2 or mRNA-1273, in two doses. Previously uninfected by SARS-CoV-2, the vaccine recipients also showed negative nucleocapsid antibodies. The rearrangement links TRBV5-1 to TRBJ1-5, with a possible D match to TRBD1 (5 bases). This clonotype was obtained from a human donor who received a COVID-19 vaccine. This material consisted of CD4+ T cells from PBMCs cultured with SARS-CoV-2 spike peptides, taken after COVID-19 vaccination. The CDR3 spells CASSPMVGDQPQHF. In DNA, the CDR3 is TGCGCCAGCAGCCCCATGGTAGGGGATCAGCCCCAGCATTTT.